The rows below give T cell receptor beta chains drawn from one sample of a study of blood T cell repertoires in COVID-19. The assay was immunoSEQ multiplex PCR, and TCRdb's table has in-frame clones only and misses some. This table holds 250,000 to 350,000 clones, 89% found once. Specimen: peripheral blood. Every receptor here comes from a woman aged 55-69 years with acute or convalescent COVID-19. Both conserved end residues are part of each CDR3. D genes are given only for firm matches. The listing skips clone size in some rows; elsewhere it reads once, few, many or a size class.

abundance	v_gene	d_gene	j_gene	CDR3aa	CDR3nt
NA	TRBV6-5	TRBD2	TRBJ2-2	CATNGGAGELFF	TGTGCCACCAACGGGGGGGCCGGGGAGCTGTTTTTT
NA	TRBV12-3/TRBV12-4	NA	TRBJ2-5	CASSLQETQYF	TGTGCCAGCAGCCTCCAAGAGACCCAGTACTTC
NA	TRBV12-3/TRBV12-4	NA	TRBJ1-4	CASSLQGPFF	TGTGCCAGCAGTTTACAGGGTCCGTTTTTT
NA	TRBV28	NA	TRBJ2-1	CASSHYFSGDSYNEQFF	TGTGCCAGCAGCCACTATTTTAGCGGCGACTCCTACAATGAGCAGTTCTTC
NA	TRBV19	NA	TRBJ2-7	CASSIDGGISSYEQYF	TGTGCCAGTAGTATAGACGGAGGAATCAGCTCCTACGAGCAGTACTTC
NA	TRBV11-2	NA	TRBJ2-3	CASSLDFVGEGDTQYF	TGTGCCAGCAGCTTAGACTTCGTGGGAGAAGGAGATACGCAGTATTTT
NA	TRBV28	NA	TRBJ2-5	CASSSTGVGNQETQYF	TGTGCCAGCAGTTCTACAGGAGTAGGGAACCAAGAGACCCAGTACTTC
NA	TRBV12-2	NA	TRBJ2-2	CASRTTGANTGELFF	TGTGCAAGTCGAACGACAGGTGCGAACACCGGGGAGCTGTTTTTT
NA	TRBV7-3	NA	TRBJ2-7	CASSSAAPYEQYF	TGTGCCAGCAGCTCAGCGGCGCCCTACGAGCAGTACTTC
NA	TRBV6-2/TRBV6-3	NA	TRBJ1-5	CASSYSIQQPQHF	TGTGCCAGCAGTTACTCAATCCAGCAGCCCCAGCATTTT
NA	TRBV4-3	TRBD2	TRBJ2-1	CASSQAFAGGQNEQFF	TGCGCCAGCAGCCAAGCTTTTGCGGGGGGGCAAAATGAGCAGTTCTTC
few	TRBV28	TRBD1	TRBJ2-7	CASSSHSRPGTGGSYEQYF	TGTGCCAGCAGTTCCCATAGCCGCCCCGGGACAGGGGGCTCCTACGAGCAGTACTTC
NA	TRBV29-1	NA	TRBJ1-1	CSHAGLRGTEAFF	TGCAGCCATGCTGGCTTAAGGGGCACTGAAGCTTTCTTT
once	TRBV11-3	TRBD1	TRBJ1-3	CASSLGGGGPSGNTIYF	TGTGCCAGCAGCTTAGGAGGAGGGGGCCCCTCTGGAAACACCATATATTTT
NA	TRBV28	NA	TRBJ2-3	CASSLSTVADTQYF	TGTGCCAGCAGTTTATCCACTGTAGCAGATACGCAGTATTTT
NA	TRBV24-1	TRBD1	TRBJ1-3	CATSDPGTGNTIYF	TGTGCCACCAGTGATCCCGGGACAGGGAACACCATATATTTT
NA	TRBV2	NA	TRBJ2-7	CASSLEQGYEQYF	TGTGCCAGCAGTCTGGAACAGGGATACGAGCAGTACTTC
NA	TRBV7-8	TRBD1	TRBJ1-1	CASSFLGQGGAEAFF	TGTGCCAGCAGCTTCTTGGGACAGGGCGGCGCTGAAGCTTTCTTT
NA	TRBV23-1	NA	TRBJ2-1	CASSQSRENEQFF	TGCGCCAGCAGTCAATCACGGGAAAATGAGCAGTTCTTC
NA	TRBV28	TRBD1	TRBJ2-7	CASQTGAYEQYF	TGTGCCAGCCAGACAGGGGCGTACGAGCAGTACTTC
NA	TRBV11-2	NA	TRBJ1-2	CASSSWKEIEKANYGYTF	TGTGCCAGCAGCTCTTGGAAGGAGATCGAAAAAGCTAACTATGGCTACACCTTC
NA	TRBV13	NA	TRBJ2-1	CASSLSPGTYNEQFF	TGTGCCAGCAGCTTATCCCCGGGTACCTACAATGAGCAGTTCTTC
NA	TRBV9	NA	TRBJ1-3	CASSVTGSDGNTIYF	TGTGCCAGCAGCGTAACAGGGTCTGATGGAAACACCATATATTTT
NA	TRBV20-1	NA	TRBJ1-5	CSASREESNQPQHF	TGCAGTGCTAGTCGGGAAGAAAGCAATCAGCCCCAGCATTTT
NA	TRBV2	TRBD1	TRBJ2-5	CASSGPDRGPGETQYF	TGTGCCAGCAGTGGGCCGGACAGGGGGCCGGGGGAGACCCAGTACTTC
few	TRBV28	TRBD2	TRBJ2-5	CASNPWPSGAGETQYF	TGTGCCAGCAACCCGTGGCCTAGCGGGGCGGGGGAGACCCAGTACTTC
once	TRBV25-1	NA	TRBJ1-2	CASSESRIAPGYGYTF	TGTGCCAGCAGTGAATCCAGGATCGCACCGGGGTATGGCTACACCTTC
NA	TRBV6-2/TRBV6-3	NA	TRBJ2-7	CASSPLSEQYF	TGTGCCAGCAGCCCCCTCTCCGAGCAGTACTTC